These T cell receptor beta chains were read from a single sample in a study of OX40 agonist ivuxolimab in advanced cancers. Clones were read by immunoSEQ multiplex PCR, and TCRdb kept only the in-frame ones, dropping some. The sample contains roughly 60,000 clones, around 81% of which appear only once. The source material was CD4+ or CD8+ T cells sorted from blood, sampled in a trial of the OX40 agonist ivuxolimab. These TCRs come from an adult with an advanced solid tumor such as melanoma, head and neck, liver or kidney cancer. Both conserved end residues are part of each CDR3. Each record gives: clone size, D gene, V gene, J gene, CDR3 DNA, CDR3 protein. The D gene is left open where the match is weak. Size values are once, few and many counts, or a class for expanded clones, and some rows have none.

size: -; D: -; V: TRBV7-6; J: TRBJ2-1; DNA: TGTGCCAGCAGCCACCGGGATCACCCTAATGAGCAGTTCTTC; CDR3: CASSHRDHPNEQFF
size: -; D: TRBD1; V: TRBV9; J: TRBJ1-4; DNA: TGTGCCAGCAGCGTAGGGGACAGGGAGAATGAAAAACTGTTTTTT; CDR3: CASSVGDRENEKLFF
size: -; D: -; V: TRBV27; J: TRBJ2-3; DNA: TGTGCCAGCAGTTTGTCTAGCGAGGGGGGGGATACGCAGTATTTT; CDR3: CASSLSSEGGDTQYF
size: -; D: -; V: TRBV19; J: TRBJ2-7; DNA: TGTGCCAGTAGTATAGTCGTAGACAGCGCCTACGAGCAGTACTTC; CDR3: CASSIVVDSAYEQYF
size: once; D: -; V: TRBV28; J: TRBJ1-3; DNA: TGTGCCAGCAGTTTACTAGGAAACACCATATATTTT; CDR3: CASSLLGNTIYF
size: -; D: -; V: TRBV11-2; J: TRBJ1-4; DNA: TGTGCCAGCAGCTTCCGGGGAACTAATGAAAAACTGTTTTTT; CDR3: CASSFRGTNEKLFF
size: few; D: -; V: TRBV2; J: TRBJ2-3; DNA: TGTGCCAGCAGTGAAGACAGGGAGGATACGCAGTATTTT; CDR3: CASSEDREDTQYF
size: -; D: -; V: TRBV29-1; J: TRBJ2-3; DNA: TGCAGCGTTGTCAGTTTTGATACGCAGTATTTT; CDR3: CSVVSFDTQYF
size: -; D: -; V: TRBV5-1; J: TRBJ2-1; DNA: TGCGCCAGCAGCCCCAGACAGGGAGGGAATGAGCAGTTCTTC; CDR3: CASSPRQGGNEQFF
size: -; D: -; V: TRBV27; J: TRBJ1-2; DNA: TGTGCCAGCAGTTTGAGCAGGGCTAATTTCGACCGAAACTATGGCTACACCTTC; CDR3: CASSLSRANFDRNYGYTF
size: once; D: -; V: TRBV11-2; J: TRBJ2-2; DNA: TGTGCCAGCAGCCCTGCGGGACCTGGGGAGCTGTTTTTT; CDR3: CASSPAGPGELFF
size: -; D: TRBD1; V: TRBV27; J: TRBJ2-4; DNA: TGTGCCAGCAGTTCGGACAGGCCGCTAGCCAAAAACATTCAGTACTTC; CDR3: CASSSDRPLAKNIQYF
size: few; D: -; V: TRBV30; J: TRBJ2-5; DNA: TGTGCCTGGGACGGGGCTGGGGAGACCCAGTACTTC; CDR3: CAWDGAGETQYF
size: -; D: TRBD2; V: TRBV19; J: TRBJ2-1; DNA: TGTGCCAGTAGTATGAGAAGGGTGGCTAGCGGGAGTCGCAATGAGCAGTTCTTC; CDR3: CASSMRRVASGSRNEQFF
size: few; D: TRBD1; V: TRBV28; J: TRBJ1-2; DNA: TGTGCCAGCAGTTTGCCCGCCTGGACAGGGTTTTTCTATGGCTACACCTTC; CDR3: CASSLPAWTGFFYGYTF
size: -; D: TRBD1; V: TRBV27; J: TRBJ2-7; DNA: TGTGCCAGCTGGACAGGGGCTTCCTACGAGCAGTACTTC; CDR3: CASWTGASYEQYF
size: -; D: -; V: TRBV11-3; J: TRBJ2-7; DNA: TGTGCCAGCAGCTTCGCGGGATCCTACGAGCAGTACTTC; CDR3: CASSFAGSYEQYF
size: few; D: TRBD1; V: TRBV4-3; J: TRBJ2-6; DNA: TGCGCCAGCAGCCTCTACAGGGGGCCCAGCTCTGGGGCCAACGTCCTGACTTTC; CDR3: CASSLYRGPSSGANVLTF
size: once; D: -; V: TRBV2; J: TRBJ2-7; DNA: TGTGCCAGCTTGGGACTGTACGAGCAGTACTTC; CDR3: CASLGLYEQYF
size: few; D: TRBD2; V: TRBV27; J: TRBJ2-7; DNA: TGTGCCAGCAGTTCCGGACTAGCGGGCCACGAGCAGTACTTC; CDR3: CASSSGLAGHEQYF
size: -; D: TRBD2; V: TRBV19; J: TRBJ2-1; DNA: TGTGCCAGTAGTATGGTGGTAGCGGGAGGGCCCAATGAGCAGTTCTTC; CDR3: CASSMVVAGGPNEQFF
size: -; D: TRBD2; V: TRBV10-3; J: TRBJ2-1; DNA: TGTGCCATCAGACGGACTAGCGGGAGGTCGAATGAGCAGTTCTTC; CDR3: CAIRRTSGRSNEQFF
size: -; D: TRBD1; V: TRBV7-9; J: TRBJ1-1; DNA: TGTGCCAGCAGTCAGGGGGTCGGAGGGCGGGCGGCTTTCTTT; CDR3: CASSQGVGGRAAFF
size: -; D: TRBD2; V: TRBV23-1; J: TRBJ2-3; DNA: TGCGCCAGCAGTCAGGGTTGGGGGGGTGGCACAGATACGCAGTATTTT; CDR3: CASSQGWGGGTDTQYF
size: few; D: -; V: TRBV28; J: TRBJ2-7; DNA: TGTGCCAGCAGTATTAACGCCGGACTAAGCTACGAGCAGTACTTC; CDR3: CASSINAGLSYEQYF
size: few; D: TRBD1; V: TRBV7-9; J: TRBJ1-2; DNA: TGTGCCAGCAGCTCATTGAGGCACGACAGGGGGCGAGGCTATGGCTACACCTTC; CDR3: CASSSLRHDRGRGYGYTF
size: -; D: TRBD2; V: TRBV4-3; J: TRBJ2-7; DNA: TGCGCCAGCAGCCAGGCGCAAGGTGGGGTAACTAGCGGGATCTCCTACGAGCAGTACTTC; CDR3: CASSQAQGGVTSGISYEQYF
size: -; D: TRBD1; V: TRBV6-1; J: TRBJ1-1; DNA: TGTGCCAGCAGAACTCCCGACAGGGCCGCTTTCTTT; CDR3: CASRTPDRAAFF
size: -; D: -; V: TRBV28; J: TRBJ2-7; DNA: TGTGCCAGCAGTGCCGCGTGGTACGAGCAGTACTTC; CDR3: CASSAAWYEQYF
size: once; D: TRBD2; V: TRBV4-1; J: TRBJ2-2; DNA: TGCGCCAGCAGCCAAGATGGTGCGGGAGCTTTCGGGGAGCTGTTTTTT; CDR3: CASSQDGAGAFGELFF
size: -; D: TRBD1; V: TRBV30; J: TRBJ2-7; DNA: TGTGCCATACGGGACAGGAACACCTACGAGCAGTACTTC; CDR3: CAIRDRNTYEQYF
size: -; D: -; V: TRBV4-1; J: TRBJ1-2; DNA: TGCGCCAGCAGCCAAGAGGCCTCCAGAGACTATGGCTACACCTTC; CDR3: CASSQEASRDYGYTF
size: -; D: -; V: TRBV28; J: TRBJ2-3; DNA: TGTGCCAGCAGTTCCCGACCGTCCGATACGCAGTATTTT; CDR3: CASSSRPSDTQYF
size: -; D: TRBD2; V: TRBV19; J: TRBJ2-1; DNA: TGTGCCAGTAGTATAACGGGAGGCCGGAATGAGCAGTTCTTC; CDR3: CASSITGGRNEQFF
size: -; D: -; V: TRBV14; J: TRBJ2-2; DNA: TGTGCCAGCAGCCAAGATAACGCGGGCCGGGAGCTGTTTTTT; CDR3: CASSQDNAGRELFF
size: -; D: -; V: TRBV5-6; J: TRBJ2-7; DNA: TGTGCCAGCAGCTTGGGGCCAGGACTAAACTACGAGCAGTACTTC; CDR3: CASSLGPGLNYEQYF
size: -; D: -; V: TRBV28; J: TRBJ2-6; DNA: TGTGCCAGCAGCTCCCTGGATGGAGGGGCCAACGTCCTGACTTTC; CDR3: CASSSLDGGANVLTF
size: -; D: -; V: TRBV2; J: TRBJ1-2; DNA: TGTGCCAGCAGCCCATTGAGACAGGCGGGCGGCTACACCTTC; CDR3: CASSPLRQAGGYTF
size: -; D: -; V: TRBV6-5; J: TRBJ1-5; DNA: TGTGCCAGCAGTTACAGGGGGAGCAATCAGCCCCAGCATTTT; CDR3: CASSYRGSNQPQHF
size: -; D: TRBD2; V: TRBV19; J: TRBJ2-1; DNA: TGTGCCAGTAGTCCGATGGGGGGGAGCTACAATGAGCAGTTCTTC; CDR3: CASSPMGGSYNEQFF
size: -; D: -; V: TRBV14; J: TRBJ2-7; DNA: TGTGCCAGCCAGACCGGACAGACCTACGAGCAGTACTTC; CDR3: CASQTGQTYEQYF
size: -; D: -; V: TRBV6-6; J: TRBJ2-3; DNA: TGTGCCAGCAGTTACCAGACAGATACGCAGTATTTT; CDR3: CASSYQTDTQYF
size: -; D: -; V: TRBV28; J: TRBJ2-7; DNA: TGTGCCAGCAGTTCGGCAGACCACTACGAGCAGTACTTC; CDR3: CASSSADHYEQYF
size: -; D: -; V: TRBV2; J: TRBJ2-2; DNA: TGTGCCAGCAGGATCCCGGACAGTTGGGGGGAGCTGTTTTTT; CDR3: CASRIPDSWGELFF
size: -; D: TRBD1; V: TRBV28; J: TRBJ2-7; DNA: TGTGCCAGCAGTAGACAGGGCCGGTGGGGCGAGCAGTACTTC; CDR3: CASSRQGRWGEQYF
size: -; D: -; V: TRBV11-2; J: TRBJ2-1; DNA: TGTGCCAGCAGCTTAGTTAGGCAGACCAATGAGCAGTTCTTC; CDR3: CASSLVRQTNEQFF
size: -; D: -; V: TRBV9; J: TRBJ2-1; DNA: TGTGCCAGCAGCCCCCCAGGTAGTCCTGAGCAGTTCTTC; CDR3: CASSPPGSPEQFF
size: -; D: TRBD1; V: TRBV7-8; J: TRBJ2-2; DNA: TGTGCCAGCAGCCTTATCTCAGGGACAGGGGTAAACACCGGGGAGCTGTTTTTT; CDR3: CASSLISGTGVNTGELFF
size: -; D: TRBD2; V: TRBV4-2; J: TRBJ2-1; DNA: TGTGCCAGCAGCCAAGGTAATAGCGGGAGGGTCTCCACCGTGTACAATGAGCAGTTCTTC; CDR3: CASSQGNSGRVSTVYNEQFF
size: -; D: -; V: TRBV28; J: TRBJ2-7; DNA: TGTGCCAGCAGTTTAATAAACACAGCCTACGAGCAGTACTTC; CDR3: CASSLINTAYEQYF
size: -; D: TRBD2; V: TRBV5-4; J: TRBJ2-1; DNA: TGTGCCAGCAGCTGGACTAGCGGGAGCAATGAGCAGTTCTTC; CDR3: CASSWTSGSNEQFF
size: few; D: -; V: TRBV6-1; J: TRBJ2-5; DNA: TGTGCCAGCAGAGCGGAACAAGAGACCCAGTACTTC; CDR3: CASRAEQETQYF
size: -; D: -; V: TRBV4-1; J: TRBJ2-7; DNA: TGCGCCAGCAGCCAATCCGGGCAGGGTGGTCGGCAGTACTTC; CDR3: CASSQSGQGGRQYF
size: -; D: -; V: TRBV4-2; J: TRBJ2-3; DNA: TGTGCCAGCAGCCAAGAGAGTCTTAGAGCGGAGCCTAGCACAGATACGCAGTATTTT; CDR3: CASSQESLRAEPSTDTQYF
size: -; D: TRBD2; V: TRBV5-4; J: TRBJ2-3; DNA: TGTGCCAGCAGCCTGGGTACTAGCGGCACAGATACGCAGTATTTT; CDR3: CASSLGTSGTDTQYF
size: -; D: TRBD2; V: TRBV7-3; J: TRBJ2-7; DNA: TGTGCCAGCAGCTTCCATTGGACTAGCGGGAGAGGGTTGGACGAGCAGTACTTC; CDR3: CASSFHWTSGRGLDEQYF
size: -; D: -; V: TRBV6-1; J: TRBJ2-1; DNA: TGTGCCAGCAGTAGCCCTGAGCAGTTCTTC; CDR3: CASSSPEQFF